Below are 10 T cell receptor beta chains sequenced from a single sample in a study of T cell responses to AZD1222 COVID-19 vaccine. TCRdb's copy holds only in-frame clones and misses some; the assay was immunoSEQ multiplex PCR. Here the sample spans tens of thousands of clones, 75% to 85% being singletons. The specimen was peripheral blood, collected on day 0 of AZD1222 vaccination. All receptors come from an adult in good health.

The V and J genes are TRBV2 and TRBJ1-5; D remains unclear. Per the germline V gene, CDR1 is SNHLY and CDR2 is FYNNEI. CDR3 size: 12 residues. Trimming removed 5 bases from V and 4 bases from J, with 6 bases in between. The CDR3 region has the DNA TGTGCCAGCAGTTCCACTAATCAGCCCCAGCATTTT. It codes for CASSSTNQPQHF.

J is TRBJ2-5 and V is TRBV6-2 or TRBV6-3, with unresolved D. From germline, CDR1 is MNHEY and CDR2 SVGEGT. V lost 2 bases, J lost 0 bases, and 4 bases lay in between. The CDR3 runs to 13 residues. In DNA form, the CDR3 reads TGTGCCAGCAGTTACAGGCACCAAGAGACCCAGTACTTC. Amino acids: CASSYRHQETQYF.

This chain connects TRBV12-3 or TRBV12-4 to TRBJ2-7; 8 bases align to TRBD1. The CDR3 has 12 amino acids. V trimming: 6 bases; J trimming: 6 bases; junction bases outside the gene matches: 4. The CDR3 here is CASSLDRAEQYF. In DNA, the CDR3 is TGTGCCAGCAGCTTGGACAGGGCCGAGCAGTACTTC.

The chain couples TRBV5-4 to TRBJ2-1; 11 bases are shared with TRBD2. The trim removed 4 bases at V and 5 bases at J, leaving 5 bases unmatched. Germline CDR1 reads SGHNT; CDR2 reads YYREEE (reference sequence). This CDR3 is built from 15 residues. This CDR3 is CASSPSGRTNNEQFF. The CDR3 DNA reads TGTGCCAGCAGCCCTAGCGGGAGGACAAACAATGAGCAGTTCTTC.

CDR3 DNA: TGTGCCAGAAGCTTGGCGAAGGGGACAGGGGGAATGAACACCGGGGAGCTGTTTTTT. Translating gives CARSLAKGTGGMNTGELFF. V usage is TRBV5-3 and J usage is TRBJ2-2; 11 nucleotides line up with TRBD1. TRBV5-3 is an ORF; its function is uncertain. The CDR3 has 19 amino acids. Unmatched junction bases numbered 8, after V lost 0 bases and J lost 1 base.

The chain recombines TRBV11-2 with TRBJ1-1, with D tentatively TRBD1 (5 bases). Germline CDR1 reads SGHAT; CDR2 reads FQNNGV. V dropped 3 bases and J dropped 5 bases, with 19 bases sitting between them. CDR3 size: 16 residues. The CDR3 region is CASSFTSRAGETEAFF. CDR3 sequence (DNA): TGTGCCAGCAGCTTCACCTCCCGGGCGGGGGAGACTGAAGCTTTCTTT.

CDR3 region: CASSPLSGTGAYEQYF. The CDR3 nucleotides are TGCGCCAGCAGCCCCCTGTCCGGGACAGGGGCCTACGAGCAGTACTTC. This sequence joins TRBV5-1 and TRBJ2-7; 10 bases match TRBD1. Per the germline V gene, CDR1 is SGHRS and CDR2 is YFSETQ. CDR3 length equals 16 residues. V was clipped by 4 bases and J by 2 bases; unmatched bases: 9.

The V call is TRBV24-1, the J call TRBJ2-1; 13 bases fit TRBD2. The CDR3 has 16 residues. With V trimmed by 3 bases and J by 5 bases, 3 bases remained unmatched. The germline gives CDR1 KGHDR, CDR2 SFDVKD. This CDR3 reads CATSDLTSGRNNEQFF. The CDR3 DNA follows: TGTGCCACCAGTGATCTGACTAGCGGGAGGAACAATGAGCAGTTCTTC.

J is TRBJ1-5 and V is TRBV28; D ambiguous. CDR3 length: 14 amino acids. The germline V and J ends were trimmed by 3 bases and 3 bases, with 9 bases remaining between them. CDR1 and CDR2 from the germline V gene are MDHEN and SYDVKM. CDR3 in amino acids: CASSFRDVNQPQHF. CDR3 DNA sequence: TGTGCCAGCAGTTTTCGGGATGTCAATCAGCCCCAGCATTTT. Supplemented by reference TRBV28 and TRBJ1-5, the full variable domain reads DVKVTQSSRYLVKRTGEKVFLECVQDMDHENMFWYRQDPGLGLRLIYFSYDVKMKEKGDIPEGYSVSREKKERFSLILESASTNQTSMYLCASSFRDVNQPQHFGDGTRLSIL.

This clone was observed a few times. The chain links TRBV7-8 to TRBJ2-1; 7 bases match TRBD1. Losses at the gene ends were 4 bases for V and 6 bases for J; bases not matched to a gene: 6. The CDR3 is 14 residues long. Per the germline V gene, CDR1 is SGHVS and CDR2 is FQNEAQ. The chain's CDR3 is CASSSRTGSNEQFF. The CDR3 DNA sequence: TGTGCCAGCAGCTCCCGGACAGGCTCCAATGAGCAGTTCTTC.